These T cell receptor beta chains were read from a single sample in a study of shared clonotypes between healthy human individuals. TCRdb keeps only in-frame clones here, not all; method: immunoSEQ multiplex PCR. The table shows approximately 2.5 million clones, with 90% to 95% occurring only once. Sequencing used naive CD4+ T cells sorted from blood. The receptors stem from a man younger than 35 in good health. Each CDR3 is given with its conserved first and last residue.

J gene | V gene | CDR3 protein
TRBJ2-5 | TRBV15 | CATSRDHGVFETQYF
TRBJ1-2 | TRBV6-5 | CASSDYQGSGYTF
TRBJ2-1 | TRBV5-8 | CASSLRWTQDNEQFF
TRBJ1-5 | TRBV6-1 | CASSATAYSNQPQHF
TRBJ1-4 | TRBV2 | CASSEGFRGGEKLFF
TRBJ2-7 | TRBV5-4 | CASSLTGTGFNYEQYF
TRBJ2-5 | TRBV7-2 | CASSPQGLQDRETQYF
TRBJ1-6 | TRBV5-1 | CASSLGGTGLSPLHF
TRBJ1-4 | TRBV4-3 | CASSQEFYEKLFF
TRBJ2-3 | TRBV7-9 | CASSLGGDRYF
TRBJ2-7 | TRBV4-1 | CASSQARGRSYEQYF
TRBJ1-2 | TRBV6-1 | CASTIGRSTGYTF
TRBJ2-1 | TRBV9 | CASSATSGSYNEQFF
TRBJ1-1 | TRBV7-2 | CASSLVEGLGTEAFF
TRBJ1-5 | TRBV6-1 | CASSDGFGQPQHF